Listed below are T cell receptor beta chains from one sample, sequenced in a study of breast tumors, draining lymph nodes, adjacent tissues. Each CDR3 protein is one row after TCRdb ran MiXCR on the multiplex PCR reads. The sample gives nearly 200,000 distinct CDR3 sequences, around 29% of which show up once; over 4% is in the top ten. Sequenced material: axillary lymph node tissue. The receptors originated from a female donor with breast cancer. Some clones in this sample may be carry-over from other donors' samples. CDR3s include the opening cysteine and the closing phenylalanine or tryptophan. Each record gives: J gene, V gene, clone size, D gene, CDR3 protein, CDR3 DNA. D genes are given only for firm matches. Clone size is given for some rows only: seen once, a few or many times, or a class if the clone is expanded.

>TRBJ2-5|TRBV3-1|many|.
CASSQEGEPPWTQYF
TGTGCCAGCAGCCAAGAAGGGGAGCCTCCGTGGACCCAGTACTTC
>TRBJ2-7|TRBV20-1|many|TRBD1
CSARAPSGTGKSAPSYEQYF
TGCAGTGCTAGAGCGCCGTCCGGGACAGGGAAATCGGCCCCCTCCTACGAGCAGTACTTC
>TRBJ2-3|TRBV30|many|TRBD1
CAWSVDRGYGTDTQYF
TGTGCCTGGAGTGTAGACAGGGGATATGGCACAGATACGCAGTATTTT
>TRBJ2-7|TRBV14|many|TRBD1
CASSRPGTGSSYEQYF
TGTGCCAGCAGCCGCCCCGGGACAGGGAGCTCCTACGAGCAGTACTTC
>TRBJ2-3|TRBV10-3|.|TRBD2
CAIRPSGRLGTDTQYF
TGTGCCATCAGGCCTAGCGGGAGGTTGGGTACAGATACGCAGTATTTT
>TRBJ2-7|TRBV6-6|many|.
CASSWQDPLEDQYF
TGTGCCAGCAGTTGGCAGGACCCTTTGGAGGACCAGTACTTC
>TRBJ2-7|TRBV5-1|.|.
CASKGGGGTVRTRPYEQYF
TGCGCCAGCAAGGGTGGGGGGGGGACAGTAAGGACACGACCCTACGAGCAGTACTTC
>TRBJ2-3|TRBV29-1|.|.
CSVEGVTEYNEQYF
TGCAGCGTTGAAGGGGTGACAGAATACAATGAGCAGTATTTT
>TRBJ2-7|TRBV28|many|TRBD1
CASIRDRVTYEQYF
TGTGCCAGCATCCGGGACAGGGTCACCTACGAGCAGTACTTC
>TRBJ2-6|TRBV5-1|many|.
CASSLGQTSSGANVLTF
TGCGCCAGCAGCCTCGGACAGACGAGCTCTGGGGCCAACGTCCTGACTTTC
>TRBJ1-4|TRBV19|many|.
CASSIGDEKLFF
TGTGCCAGTAGTATAGGAGATGAAAAACTGTTTTTT
>TRBJ2-1|TRBV5-1|.|TRBD2
CASSLGAGNTEQFF
TGCGCCAGCAGCTTGGGAGCGGGGAACACTGAGCAGTTCTTC
>TRBJ2-1|TRBV5-5|many|TRBD1
CASSVGQGNNEQFF
TGTGCCAGCAGCGTGGGACAGGGTAACAATGAGCAGTTCTTC
>TRBJ2-1|TRBV7-3|many|.
CASSLVAGFNEQFF
TGTGCCAGCAGCTTAGTCGCGGGGTTCAATGAGCAGTTCTTC
>TRBJ2-7|TRBV18|many|TRBD2
CASSPGGLAGGNEQYF
TGTGCCAGCTCACCTGGGGGACTAGCGGGAGGTAACGAGCAGTACTTC
>TRBJ2-1|TRBV5-5|many|.
CASSLVGSSFF
TGTGCCAGCAGCTTGGTCGGGAGCTCTTTCTTC
>TRBJ2-7|TRBV13|many|TRBD2
CASSPRTSGRVEQYF
TGTGCCAGCAGCCCGAGGACTAGCGGGAGAGTCGAGCAGTACTTC